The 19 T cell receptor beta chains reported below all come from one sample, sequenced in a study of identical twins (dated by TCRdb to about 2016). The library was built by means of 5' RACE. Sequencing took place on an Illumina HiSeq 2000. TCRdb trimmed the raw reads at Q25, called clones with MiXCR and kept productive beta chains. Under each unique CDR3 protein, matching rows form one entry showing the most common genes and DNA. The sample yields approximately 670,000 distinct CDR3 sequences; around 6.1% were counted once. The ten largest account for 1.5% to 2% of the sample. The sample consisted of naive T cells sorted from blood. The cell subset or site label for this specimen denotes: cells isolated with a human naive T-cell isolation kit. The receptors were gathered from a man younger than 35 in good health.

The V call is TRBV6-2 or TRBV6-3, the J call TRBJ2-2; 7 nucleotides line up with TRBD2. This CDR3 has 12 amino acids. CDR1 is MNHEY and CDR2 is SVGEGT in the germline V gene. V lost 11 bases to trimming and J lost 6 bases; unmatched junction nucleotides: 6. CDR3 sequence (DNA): TGTGCCGGTCACCGGGAGGCCGGGGAGCTGTTTTTT. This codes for CAGHREAGELFF.

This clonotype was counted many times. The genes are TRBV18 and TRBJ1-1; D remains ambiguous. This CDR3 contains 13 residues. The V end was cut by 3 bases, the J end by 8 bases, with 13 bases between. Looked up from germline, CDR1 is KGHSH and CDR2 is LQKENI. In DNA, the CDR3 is TGTGCCAGCTCACCGGGGTCGACCAGAGAAGCTTTCTTT. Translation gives CASSPGSTREAFF.

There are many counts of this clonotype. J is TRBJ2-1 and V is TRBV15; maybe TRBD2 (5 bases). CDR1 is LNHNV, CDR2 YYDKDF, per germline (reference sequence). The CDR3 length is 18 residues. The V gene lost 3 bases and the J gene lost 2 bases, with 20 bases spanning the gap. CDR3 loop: CATSRGGQAANAYNEQFF. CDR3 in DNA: TGTGCCACCAGCAGGGGCGGGCAAGCAGCAAACGCCTACAATGAGCAGTTCTTC.

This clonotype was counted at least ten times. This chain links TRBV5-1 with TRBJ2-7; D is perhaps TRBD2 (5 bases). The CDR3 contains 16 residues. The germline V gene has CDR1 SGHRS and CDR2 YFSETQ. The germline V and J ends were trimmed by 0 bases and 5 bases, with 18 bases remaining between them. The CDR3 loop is CASSLEPSATRNEQYF. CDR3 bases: TGCGCCAGCAGCTTGGAGCCCTCGGCTACTAGAAACGAGCAGTACTTC.

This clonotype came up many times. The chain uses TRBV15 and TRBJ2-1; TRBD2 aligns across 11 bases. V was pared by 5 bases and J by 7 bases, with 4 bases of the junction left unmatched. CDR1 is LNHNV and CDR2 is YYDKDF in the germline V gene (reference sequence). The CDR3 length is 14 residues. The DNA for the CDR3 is TGTGCCACCAGCCGGGGACTAGCGGTGAATGAGCAGTTCTTC. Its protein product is CATSRGLAVNEQFF.

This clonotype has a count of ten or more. The CDR3 nucleotides read TGTGCCAGCAGCTTAACGAGACTAGCGGGAGATAACAATGAGCAGTTCTTC. Protein sequence: CASSLTRLAGDNNEQFF. The chain links TRBV7-2 to TRBJ2-1, with 12 positions matching TRBD2. J was trimmed by 5 bases and V by 2 bases; bases with no gene match: 7. Germline CDR1 is SGHTA and CDR2 is FQGNSA. The CDR3 length is 17 residues.

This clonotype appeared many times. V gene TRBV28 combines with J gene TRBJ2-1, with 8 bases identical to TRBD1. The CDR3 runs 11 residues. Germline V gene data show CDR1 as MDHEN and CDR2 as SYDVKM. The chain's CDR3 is CAARQGRGQFF. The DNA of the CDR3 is TGTGCGGCAAGACAGGGGCGGGGGCAGTTCTTC.

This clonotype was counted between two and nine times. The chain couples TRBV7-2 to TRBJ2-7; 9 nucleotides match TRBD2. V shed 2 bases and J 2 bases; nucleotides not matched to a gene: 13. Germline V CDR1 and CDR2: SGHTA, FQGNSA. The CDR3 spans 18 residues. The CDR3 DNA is TGTGCCAGCAGCTTAACGGCGGGAGGGCCATATTTACCCTACGAGCAGTACTTC. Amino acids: CASSLTAGGPYLPYEQYF.

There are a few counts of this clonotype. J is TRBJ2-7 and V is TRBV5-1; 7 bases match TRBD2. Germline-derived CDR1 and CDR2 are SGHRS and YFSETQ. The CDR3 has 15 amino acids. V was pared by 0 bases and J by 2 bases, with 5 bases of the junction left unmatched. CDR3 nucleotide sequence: TGCGCCAGCAGCTTGGGGGGAGGGCCGCCCTACGAGCAGTACGTC. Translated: CASSLGGGPPYEQYV.

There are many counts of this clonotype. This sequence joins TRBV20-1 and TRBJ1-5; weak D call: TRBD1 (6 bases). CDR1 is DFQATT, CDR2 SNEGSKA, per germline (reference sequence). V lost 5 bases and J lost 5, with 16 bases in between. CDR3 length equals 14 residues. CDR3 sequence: CSARRDTTDQPQHF. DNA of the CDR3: TGCAGTGCTCGCCGGGACACCACTGATCAGCCCCAGCATTTT.

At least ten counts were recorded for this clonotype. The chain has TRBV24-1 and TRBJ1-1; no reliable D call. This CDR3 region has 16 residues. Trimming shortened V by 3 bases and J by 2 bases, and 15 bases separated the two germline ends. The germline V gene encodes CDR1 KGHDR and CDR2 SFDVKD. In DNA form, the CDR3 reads TGTGCCACCAGTGATGGTCCGGCAGGCCCTAACACTGAAGCTTTCTTT. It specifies CATSDGPAGPNTEAFF.

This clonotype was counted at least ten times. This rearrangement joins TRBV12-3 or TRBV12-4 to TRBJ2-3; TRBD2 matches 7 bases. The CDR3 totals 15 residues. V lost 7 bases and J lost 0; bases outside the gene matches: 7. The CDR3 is CASKILATSTDTQYF. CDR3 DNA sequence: TGTGCCAGCAAAATACTAGCGACCAGCACAGATACGCAGTATTTT.

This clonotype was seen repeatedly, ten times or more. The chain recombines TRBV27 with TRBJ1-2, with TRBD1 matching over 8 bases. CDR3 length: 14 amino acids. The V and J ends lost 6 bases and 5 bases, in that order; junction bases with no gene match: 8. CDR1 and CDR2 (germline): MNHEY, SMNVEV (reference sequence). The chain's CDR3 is CASSKDRAWYGYTF. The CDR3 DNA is TGTGCCAGCAGCAAGGACAGGGCCTGGTATGGCTACACCTTC.

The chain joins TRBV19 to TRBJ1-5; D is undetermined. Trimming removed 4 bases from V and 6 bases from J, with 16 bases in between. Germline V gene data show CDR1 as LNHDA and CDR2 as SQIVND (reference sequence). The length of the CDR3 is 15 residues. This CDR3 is CASSTYPLRGQPQHF. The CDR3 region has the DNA TGTGCCAGTAGTACATACCCTCTTCGCGGTCAGCCCCAGCATTTT.

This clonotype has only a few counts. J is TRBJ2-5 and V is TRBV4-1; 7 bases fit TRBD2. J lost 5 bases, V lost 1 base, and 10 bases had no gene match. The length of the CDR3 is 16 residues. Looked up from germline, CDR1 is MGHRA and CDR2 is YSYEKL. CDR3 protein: CASSQVMGGGPETQYF. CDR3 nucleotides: TGCGCCAGCAGCCAAGTGATGGGGGGAGGGCCGGAGACCCAGTACTTC.

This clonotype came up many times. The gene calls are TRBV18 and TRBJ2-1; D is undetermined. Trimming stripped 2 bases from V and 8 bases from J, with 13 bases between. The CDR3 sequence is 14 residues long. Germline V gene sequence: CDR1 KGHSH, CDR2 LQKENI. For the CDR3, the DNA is TGTGCCAGCTCACCAGGACCGCCCAATGATGAGCAGTTCTTC. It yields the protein CASSPGPPNDEQFF.

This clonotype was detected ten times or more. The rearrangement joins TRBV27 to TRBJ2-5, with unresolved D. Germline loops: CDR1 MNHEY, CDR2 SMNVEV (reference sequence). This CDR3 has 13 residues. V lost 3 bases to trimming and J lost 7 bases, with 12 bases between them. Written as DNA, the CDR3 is TGTGCCAGCAGTTTTACTCCTTTTGGGACCCAGTACTTC. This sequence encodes CASSFTPFGTQYF.

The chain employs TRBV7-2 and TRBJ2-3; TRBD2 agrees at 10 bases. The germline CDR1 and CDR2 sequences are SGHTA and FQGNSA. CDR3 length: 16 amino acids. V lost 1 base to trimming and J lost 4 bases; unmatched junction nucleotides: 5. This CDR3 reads CASSLGASGSSDTQYF. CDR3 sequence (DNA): TGTGCCAGCAGCTTAGGGGCTAGCGGGAGCTCAGATACGCAGTATTTT.

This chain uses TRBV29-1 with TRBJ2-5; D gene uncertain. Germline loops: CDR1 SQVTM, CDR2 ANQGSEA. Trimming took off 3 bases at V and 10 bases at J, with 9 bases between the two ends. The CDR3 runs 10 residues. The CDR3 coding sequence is TGCAGCGTTGAGCGCCATGACCAGTACTTC. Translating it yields CSVERHDQYF.